This T cell receptor (beta chain) derives from a study of shared clonotypes between healthy human individuals. Overall study context: There were three CD4 naive, three CD4 memory, two CD8 naive and one CD8 memory plates per donor.

Of note for this clone: Its antigen is undetermined.

General study findings and limits: What rarefaction showed was incomplete sorted-subset sequencing despite large depth. Since donors were few, the genetic and exposure-history diversity represented was limited.

Generated by immunoSEQ multiplex PCR, the TCRdb table keeps only in-frame clones and is missing some. The sample has about 1.9 million clones, roughly 93% seen once. CDR3 size: 16 residues. Germline CDR1 and CDR2: SGDLS and YYNGEE. Trimming took off 4 bases at V and 3 bases at J, with 17 bases between the two ends. Naive CD8 cells, CD45RO-negative and positively selected for CCR7, excluded terminally differentiated effector memory CD45RA+ cells. Each sample came from a Caucasian adult donor living in Nashville, Tennessee. This TCR was sampled from a man between 18 and 29 years old in good health. Some clones in this sample may be carry-over from other donors' samples. The J gene is TRBJ2-1, the V gene TRBV9; tentative D call: TRBD2 (5 bases). The sample was naive CD8+ T cells from PBMCs. DNA for the CDR3: TGTGCCAGCAGCTTACCCCCCGCGGGTCACTACAATGAGCAGTTCTTC. This sequence encodes CASSLPPAGHYNEQFF. Complete variable domain (other parts from reference TRBV9 and TRBJ2-1): DSGVTQTPKHLITATGQRVTLRCSPRSGDLSVYWYQQSLDQGLQFLIQYYNGEERAKGNILERFSAQQFPDLHSELNLSSLELGDSALYFCASSLPPAGHYNEQFFGPGTRLTVL.